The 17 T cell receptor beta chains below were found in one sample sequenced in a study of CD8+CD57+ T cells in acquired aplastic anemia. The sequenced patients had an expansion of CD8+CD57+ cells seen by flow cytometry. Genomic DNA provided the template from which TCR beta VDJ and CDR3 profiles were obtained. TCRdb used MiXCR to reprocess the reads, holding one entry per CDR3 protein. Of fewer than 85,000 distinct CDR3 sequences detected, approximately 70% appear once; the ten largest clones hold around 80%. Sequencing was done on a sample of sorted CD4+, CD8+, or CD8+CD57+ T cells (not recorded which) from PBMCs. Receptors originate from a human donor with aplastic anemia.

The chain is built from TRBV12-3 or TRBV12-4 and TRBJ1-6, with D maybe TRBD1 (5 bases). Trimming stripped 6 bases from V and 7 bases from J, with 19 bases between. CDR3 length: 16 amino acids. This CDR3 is CASSSGLSLLNSPLHF. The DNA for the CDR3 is TGTGCCAGCAGCTCGGGACTTAGCTTACTAAATTCACCCCTCCACTTT.

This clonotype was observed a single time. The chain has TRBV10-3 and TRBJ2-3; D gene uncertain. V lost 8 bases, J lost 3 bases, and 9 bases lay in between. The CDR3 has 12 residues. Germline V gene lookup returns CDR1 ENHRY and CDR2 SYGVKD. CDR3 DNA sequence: TGTGCCATCGGGATAGCTACAGATACGCAGTATTTT. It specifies CAIGIATDTQYF.

CDR3 bases: TGTGCCAGCAGCTCGGATGGGATAGCGGGTGGCTCCTACAATGAGCAGTTCTTC. Amino acids: CASSSDGIAGGSYNEQFF. The rearrangement links TRBV3-1 to TRBJ2-1; 7 bases fit TRBD2. Looked up from germline, CDR1 is LGHDT and CDR2 is YNNKEL (reference sequence). Trimming removed 5 bases from V and 0 bases from J; junction bases left unmatched: 13. The CDR3 spans 18 residues.

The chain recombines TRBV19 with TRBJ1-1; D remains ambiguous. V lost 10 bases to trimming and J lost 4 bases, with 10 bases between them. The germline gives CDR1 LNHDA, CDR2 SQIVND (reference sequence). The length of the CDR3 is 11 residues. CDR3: CATREGTEAFF. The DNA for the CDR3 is TGTGCCACCCGGGAAGGCACTGAAGCTTTCTTT.

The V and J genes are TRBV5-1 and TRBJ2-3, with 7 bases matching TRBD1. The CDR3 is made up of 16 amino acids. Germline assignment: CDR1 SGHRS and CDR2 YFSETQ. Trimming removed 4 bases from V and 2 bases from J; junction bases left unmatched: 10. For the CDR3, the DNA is TGCGCCAGCAGCGTAGGAGACAGGGCAAACACAGATACGCAGTATTTT. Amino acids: CASSVGDRANTDTQYF.

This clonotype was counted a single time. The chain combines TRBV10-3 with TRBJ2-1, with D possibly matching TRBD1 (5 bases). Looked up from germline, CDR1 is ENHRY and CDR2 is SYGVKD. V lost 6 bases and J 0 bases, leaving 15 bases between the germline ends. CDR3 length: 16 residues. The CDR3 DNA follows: TGTGCCATCAGAACACAACAGGCATCCTCCTACAATGAGCAGTTCTTC. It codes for CAIRTQQASSYNEQFF.

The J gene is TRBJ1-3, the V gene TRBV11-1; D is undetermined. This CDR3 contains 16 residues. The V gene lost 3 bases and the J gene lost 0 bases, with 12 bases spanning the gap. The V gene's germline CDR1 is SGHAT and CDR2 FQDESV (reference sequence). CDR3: CASSFIDAVSGNTIYF. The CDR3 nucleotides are TGTGCCAGCAGCTTCATCGATGCTGTCTCTGGAAACACCATATATTTT.

CDR3 region: CASSLTRDDTGELFF. As DNA, the CDR3 is TGTGCCAGCAGCTTAACCCGGGATGACACCGGGGAGCTGTTTTTT. The chain couples TRBV7-3 to TRBJ2-2; a possible D gene is TRBD2 (5 bases). The CDR3 sequence is 15 residues long. From germline, CDR1 is SGHTA and CDR2 FQGTGA. V shed 0 bases and J shed 3 bases, with 8 bases lying between them.

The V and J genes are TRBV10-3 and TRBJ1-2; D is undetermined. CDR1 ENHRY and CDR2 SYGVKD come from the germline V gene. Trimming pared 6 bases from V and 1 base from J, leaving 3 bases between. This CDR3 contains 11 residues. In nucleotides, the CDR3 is TGTGCCATCAGGGGTAACTATGGCTACACCTTC. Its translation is CAIRGNYGYTF.

The CDR3 region is CATEGSNTGELFF. CDR3 sequence (DNA): TGTGCCACAGAAGGCTCCAACACCGGGGAGCTGTTTTTT. The chain joins TRBV24-1 to TRBJ2-2; the D is unclear. Germline CDR1 reads KGHDR; CDR2 reads SFDVKD. The CDR3 runs to 13 residues. V lost 10 bases to trimming and J lost 2 bases, with 10 bases between them.

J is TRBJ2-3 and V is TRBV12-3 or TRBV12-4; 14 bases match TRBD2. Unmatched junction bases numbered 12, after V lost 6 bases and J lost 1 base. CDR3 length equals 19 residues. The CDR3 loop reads CASRSTSGRAFYGTDTQYF. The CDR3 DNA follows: TGTGCCAGCAGGTCGACTAGCGGGAGGGCCTTCTACGGCACAGATACGCAGTATTTT.

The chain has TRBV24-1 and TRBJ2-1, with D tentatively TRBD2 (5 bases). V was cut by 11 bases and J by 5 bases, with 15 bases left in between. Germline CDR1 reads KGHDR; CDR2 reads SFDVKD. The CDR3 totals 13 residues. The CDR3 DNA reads TGTGCCAGCGGGCCTCCCGATAACAATGAGCAGTTCTTC. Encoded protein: CASGPPDNNEQFF.

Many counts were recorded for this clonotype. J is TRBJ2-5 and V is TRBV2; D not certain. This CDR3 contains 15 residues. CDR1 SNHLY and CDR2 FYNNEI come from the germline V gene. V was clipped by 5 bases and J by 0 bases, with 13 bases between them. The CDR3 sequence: CASSRLVSDQETQYF. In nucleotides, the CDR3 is TGTGCCAGCAGTCGATTAGTAAGCGACCAAGAGACCCAGTACTTC.

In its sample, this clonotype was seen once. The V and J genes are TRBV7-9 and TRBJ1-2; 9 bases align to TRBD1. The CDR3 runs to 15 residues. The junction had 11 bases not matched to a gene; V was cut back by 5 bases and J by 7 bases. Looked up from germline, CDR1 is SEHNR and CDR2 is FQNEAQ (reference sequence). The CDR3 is CASSRKTGTGFGYTF. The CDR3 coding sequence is TGTGCCAGCAGCCGTAAAACCGGGACAGGGTTTGGCTACACCTTC.

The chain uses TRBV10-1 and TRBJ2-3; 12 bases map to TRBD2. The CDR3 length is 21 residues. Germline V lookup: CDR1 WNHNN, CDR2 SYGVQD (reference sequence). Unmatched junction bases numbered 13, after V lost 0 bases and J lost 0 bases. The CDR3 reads CASSESNKGLAGRPSTDTQYF. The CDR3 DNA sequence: TGCGCCAGCAGTGAGTCAAATAAGGGACTAGCGGGTCGACCTAGCACAGATACGCAGTATTTT.

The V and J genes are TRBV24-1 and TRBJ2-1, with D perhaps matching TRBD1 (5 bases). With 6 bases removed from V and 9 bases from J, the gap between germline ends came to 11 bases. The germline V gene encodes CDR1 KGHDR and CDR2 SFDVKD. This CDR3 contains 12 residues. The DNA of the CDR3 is TGTGCCACCAGTTTACAAGGGGTTGAGCAGTTCTTC. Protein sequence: CATSLQGVEQFF.

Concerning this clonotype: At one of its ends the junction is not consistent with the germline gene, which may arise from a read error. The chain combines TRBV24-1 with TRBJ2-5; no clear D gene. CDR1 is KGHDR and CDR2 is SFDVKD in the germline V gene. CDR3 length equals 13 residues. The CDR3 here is CASRQDAQGTQYF. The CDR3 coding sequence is TGTGCCAGCAGACAAGACGCGCAAGGGACCCAGTACTTC.